These T cell receptor beta chains were read from a single sample in a study of blood T cell repertoires in COVID-19. Data came from immunoSEQ multiplex PCR; TCRdb stores just in-frame clones and leaves some out. The sample contains 200,000 or so clones, 75% to 90% of which appear only once. The specimen sequenced was PBMCs or T cells enriched from blood (not recorded which). Every receptor here comes from a woman in her 30s who had been exposed to COVID-19. The CDR3 runs from the conserved cysteine through the conserved F or W. D genes are given only for firm matches. Rows give clone size only sometimes, using once, few, many, or a class for an expanded clone.

d_call clone_size j_call v_call cdr3_aa cdr3_nt
TRBD2 - TRBJ2-2 TRBV3-1/TRBV3-2 CASSQEGERGGGELFF TGTGCCAGCAGCCAAGAAGGGGAGCGGGGCGGAGGGGAGCTGTTTTTT
- - TRBJ1-1 TRBV9 CASSPGDNFEAFF TGTGCCAGCAGCCCCGGGGACAACTTTGAAGCTTTCTTT
- - TRBJ2-3 TRBV6-5 CASSSRDFQDTQYF TGTGCCAGCAGTTCCCGGGACTTCCAAGATACGCAGTATTTT
- - TRBJ2-4 TRBV2 CASTLRGATKKNIQYF TGTGCCAGCACCCTTCGGGGGGCGACCAAAAAAAACATTCAGTACTTC
TRBD1 - TRBJ1-1 TRBV30 CAWSGGTGDTEAFF TGTGCCTGGAGTGGAGGGACAGGGGACACTGAAGCTTTCTTT
TRBD1 - TRBJ1-1 TRBV20-1 CSAQGEDSAFF TGCAGTGCTCAGGGGGAAGATTCGGCTTTCTTT
TRBD1 - TRBJ2-5 TRBV5-1 CASSPGQGRETQYF TGCGCCAGCAGCCCGGGACAGGGACGGGAGACCCAGTACTTC
- once TRBJ1-1 TRBV11-2 CASSLDRGLGTEAFF TGTGCCAGCAGCTTAGATCGCGGGCTGGGCACTGAAGCTTTCTTT
- - TRBJ1-3 TRBV2 CASAIGGAGNTIYF TGTGCCAGCGCTATCGGGGGGGCTGGAAACACCATATATTTT
TRBD2 - TRBJ2-7 TRBV3-1/TRBV3-2 CASSQTGGGLASYEQYF TGTGCCAGCAGCCAAACCGGGGGGGGGTTAGCCTCCTACGAGCAGTACTTC
- - TRBJ1-2 TRBV6-4 CASSDSQLRDWDYGYTF TGTGCCAGCAGTGACTCCCAACTCAGGGATTGGGACTATGGCTACACCTTC
TRBD1 - TRBJ2-7 TRBV12-3/TRBV12-4 CASRRDRLYEQYF TGTGCCAGCAGGCGGGACAGGTTATACGAGCAGTACTTC
TRBD1 - TRBJ1-4 TRBV5-1 CASTQQGKEDEKLFF TGCGCCAGCACTCAACAGGGGAAGGAGGATGAAAAACTGTTTTTT
TRBD2 - TRBJ2-7 TRBV11-2 CASSRTGSGTSGRYEQYF TGTGCCAGCAGCCGGACAGGGTCCGGGACTAGCGGGAGGTACGAGCAGTACTTC
- - TRBJ2-5 TRBV30 CAWSVRVQETQYF TGTGCCTGGAGTGTTCGGGTGCAAGAGACCCAGTACTTC
- - TRBJ2-7 TRBV7-9 CASSPWTEEQYF TGTGCCAGCAGCCCCTGGACAGAGGAGCAGTACTTC
- - TRBJ1-1 TRBV9 CASSVDGNTEAFF TGTGCCAGCAGCGTAGACGGGAACACTGAAGCTTTCTTT
TRBD2 once TRBJ2-3 TRBV6-5 CASSYEAGVGTDTQYF TGTGCCAGCAGTTACGAAGCGGGAGTGGGCACAGATACGCAGTATTTT
- - TRBJ2-1 TRBV6-5 CASSSLISGEQFF TGTGCCAGCAGTTCCCTGATTAGCGGCGAGCAGTTCTTC
TRBD2 - TRBJ2-3 TRBV6-6 CASSPIGTTSGRADTQYF TGTGCCAGCAGTCCCATAGGCACTACTAGCGGGAGGGCAGATACGCAGTATTTT
TRBD1 - TRBJ2-5 TRBV28 CASSTGGRETQYF TGTGCCAGCAGCACAGGGGGCAGGGAGACCCAGTACTTC
- - TRBJ1-1 TRBV5-1 CASSLAPNTEAFF TGCGCCAGCAGCTTGGCTCCTAACACTGAAGCTTTCTTT
TRBD1 - TRBJ2-1 TRBV10-2 CASSEWGTGNEQFF TGCGCCAGCAGTGAGTGGGGGACAGGCAATGAGCAGTTCTTC
- - TRBJ2-5 TRBV11-2 CASSLPLGPQETQYF TGTGCCAGCAGCTTACCCCTAGGCCCGCAAGAGACCCAGTACTTC
- - TRBJ1-2 TRBV6-6 CASSLDPRVRYGYTF TGTGCCAGCAGTCTTGACCCCAGGGTTAGGTACGGCTACACCTTC
- - TRBJ1-5 TRBV28 CASSFDRPQGRGQPQHF TGTGCCAGCAGTTTCGATCGACCGCAGGGGAGAGGGCAGCCCCAGCATTTT
- - TRBJ1-5 TRBV20-1 CSAREGGPQHF TGCAGTGCTAGAGAGGGAGGTCCCCAGCATTTT
TRBD2 - TRBJ2-1 TRBV3-1/TRBV3-2 CASSPGLADEQFF TGTGCCAGCAGCCCCGGACTAGCGGATGAGCAGTTCTTC
- - TRBJ1-3 TRBV5-4 CASSPPSGNTIYF TGTGCCAGCAGCCCCCCTTCTGGAAACACCATATATTTT
- - TRBJ1-5 TRBV28 CASSTGGGTMGNQPQHF TGTGCCAGCAGTACCGGTGGGGGGACGATGGGCAATCAGCCCCAGCATTTT
- - TRBJ1-3 TRBV20-1 CSASKGNSGNTIYF TGCAGTGCTAGTAAGGGGAACTCTGGAAACACCATATATTTT
- - TRBJ2-2 TRBV12-3/TRBV12-4 CASSPSGELFF TGTGCCAGCAGCCCTAGCGGGGAGCTGTTTTTT
TRBD2 - TRBJ2-1 TRBV5-1 CASSLSGGSYNEQFF TGCGCCAGCAGCTTGTCGGGGGGATCCTACAATGAGCAGTTCTTC
- - TRBJ1-6 TRBV6-4 CASRTGDSPLHF TGTGCCAGCAGGACGGGGGATTCACCCCTCCACTTT
- - TRBJ1-4 TRBV7-9 CASSRSRTTNEKLFF TGTGCCAGCAGCCGGTCGAGGACAACTAATGAAAAACTGTTTTTT
- - TRBJ1-2 TRBV18 CASSLDLYGYTF TGTGCCAGCTCACTCGACTTGTATGGCTACACCTTC
TRBD2 - TRBJ2-1 TRBV15 CATSREAGVVYNEQFF TGTGCCACCAGCAGAGAGGCGGGAGTAGTATACAATGAGCAGTTCTTC
- - TRBJ2-5 TRBV10-2 CASSDSVLVQETQYF TGCGCCAGCAGTGACAGCGTACTGGTCCAAGAGACCCAGTACTTC
TRBD2 - TRBJ2-5 TRBV29-1 CSVEVAGRGETQYF TGCAGCGTTGAAGTAGCGGGGAGGGGAGAGACCCAGTACTTC
TRBD1 few TRBJ1-3 TRBV30 CAWSVGTVSGNTIYF TGTGCCTGGAGTGTAGGGACAGTCTCTGGAAACACCATATATTTT
- - TRBJ2-1 TRBV7-9 CASSLVRWEETVEQFF TGTGCCAGCAGCTTAGTACGGTGGGAGGAAACGGTTGAGCAGTTCTTC
- - TRBJ2-5 TRBV7-9 CASSFFRQETQYF TGTGCCAGCAGCTTTTTTAGACAAGAGACCCAGTACTTC
TRBD2 - TRBJ2-1 TRBV13 CASSLLGGTGNEQFF TGTGCCAGCAGCCTTTTGGGGGGGACCGGCAATGAGCAGTTCTTC
- - TRBJ2-3 TRBV5-1 CASSLLAGGPDTQYF TGCGCCAGCAGCTTGCTAGCCGGGGGACCAGATACGCAGTATTTT
TRBD2 - TRBJ2-1 TRBV5-1 CASSLELAGVVGRNEQFF TGCGCCAGCAGCTTGGAACTAGCGGGAGTGGTAGGAAGGAATGAGCAGTTCTTC